This T cell receptor (beta chain) was captured in a study of cytomegalovirus exposure and HLA in healthy donors. CDR1 and CDR2 from the germline V gene are MDHEN and SYDVKM. Trimming took 10 bases from V and 4 from J, leaving 17 bases between them. The CDR3 consists of 14 residues. The primer mix had 60 Vbeta and 13 Jbeta primers. Sequenced by immunoSEQ multiplex PCR; TCRdb stores in-frame clones only, minus some. Of about 200,000 clones listed, about 81% are singletons. Sequencing was carried out using PBMCs. This chain uses TRBV28 with TRBJ1-5; D unclear. This TCR derives from a woman aged 40 to 50 in good health and CMV-seronegative. The CDR3 spells CATTQEVGNQPQHF. The CDR3 nucleotides are TGTGCCACCACGCAGGAAGTTGGGAATCAGCCCCAGCATTTT.